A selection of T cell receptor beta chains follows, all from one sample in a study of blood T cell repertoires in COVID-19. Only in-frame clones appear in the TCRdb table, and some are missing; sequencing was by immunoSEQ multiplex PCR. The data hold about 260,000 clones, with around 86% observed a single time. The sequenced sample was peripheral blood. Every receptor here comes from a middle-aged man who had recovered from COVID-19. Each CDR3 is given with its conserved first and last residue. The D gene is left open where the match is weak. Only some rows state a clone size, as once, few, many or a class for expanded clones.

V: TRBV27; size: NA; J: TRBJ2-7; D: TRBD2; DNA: TGTGCCAGCAGCCTATTGGTAGCGGGGAGCTTTTACGAGCAGTACTTC; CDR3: CASSLLVAGSFYEQYF
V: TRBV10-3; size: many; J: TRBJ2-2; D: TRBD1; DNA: TGTGCCACCAACCAGGGGGCCATAAACACCGGGGAGCTGTTTTTT; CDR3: CATNQGAINTGELFF
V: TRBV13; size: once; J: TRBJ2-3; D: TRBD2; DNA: TGTGCCAGCAAGATTATTAGCGGGAGAACAGATACGCAGTATTTT; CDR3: CASKIISGRTDTQYF
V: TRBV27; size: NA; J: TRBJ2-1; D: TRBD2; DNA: TGTGCCAGCACCGCCTTAGCGGGAAACTACAATGAGCAGTTCTTC; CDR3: CASTALAGNYNEQFF
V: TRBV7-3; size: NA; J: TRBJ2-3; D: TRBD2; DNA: TGTGCCACCACCCTAGCGGAAGCCACAGATACGCAGTATTTT; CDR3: CATTLAEATDTQYF
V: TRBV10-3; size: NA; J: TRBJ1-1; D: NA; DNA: TGTGCCATCAGATCAGACAGTAGGTCGAACACTGAAGCTTTCTTT; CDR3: CAIRSDSRSNTEAFF
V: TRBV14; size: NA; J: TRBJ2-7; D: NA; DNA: TGTGCCAGCAGCGAGTCCTACGAGCAGTACTTC; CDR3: CASSESYEQYF
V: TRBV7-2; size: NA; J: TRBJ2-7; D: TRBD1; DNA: TGTGCCAGCAGCCTCCGGGACAGCTCCTACGAGCAGTACTTC; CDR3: CASSLRDSSYEQYF
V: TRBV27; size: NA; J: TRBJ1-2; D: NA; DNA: TGTGCCAGCAGTTTCGACAGCCGCTATGGCTACACCTTC; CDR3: CASSFDSRYGYTF
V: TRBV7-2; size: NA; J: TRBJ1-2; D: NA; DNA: TGTGCCAGCAGCTTAGGGGACATGCTAAACTATGGCTACACCTTC; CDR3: CASSLGDMLNYGYTF
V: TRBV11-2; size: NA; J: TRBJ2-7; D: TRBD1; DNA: TGTGCCAGCAGCCGCTCGACAGGGGCCTCCTACGAGCAGTACTTC; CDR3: CASSRSTGASYEQYF
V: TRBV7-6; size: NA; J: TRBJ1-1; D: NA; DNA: TGTGCCAGCAGCTTAGGGCCGTCAGGGAACACTGAAGCTTTCTTT; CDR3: CASSLGPSGNTEAFF
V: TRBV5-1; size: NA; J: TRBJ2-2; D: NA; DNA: TGCGCCAGCAGCTTGGCACAGACGAACACCGGGGAGCTGTTTTTT; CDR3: CASSLAQTNTGELFF
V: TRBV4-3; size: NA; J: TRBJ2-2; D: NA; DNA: TGCGCCAGCAGCCAAGATTTGAGGGGAGGCGCCGGGGAGCTGTTTTTT; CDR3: CASSQDLRGGAGELFF
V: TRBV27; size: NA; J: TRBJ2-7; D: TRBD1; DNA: TGTGCCAGCAGTCGGGACAGGGCCTCTGGAGAGCAGTACTTC; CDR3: CASSRDRASGEQYF
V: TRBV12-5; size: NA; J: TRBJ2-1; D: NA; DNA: TGTGCTAGTGTCACCCTGGCCGGGTCCTACAATGAGCAGTTCTTC; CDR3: CASVTLAGSYNEQFF
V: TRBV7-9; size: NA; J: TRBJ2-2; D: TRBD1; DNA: TGTGCCAGCAGCTCCGCGACAGGGTCTAGTAACACCGGGGAGCTGTTTTTT; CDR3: CASSSATGSSNTGELFF
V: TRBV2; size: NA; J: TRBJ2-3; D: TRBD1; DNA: TGTGCCAGCACCGGGACAGGGAGCACAGATACGCAGTATTTT; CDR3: CASTGTGSTDTQYF
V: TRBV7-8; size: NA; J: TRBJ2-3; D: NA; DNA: TGTGCCAGCAGCCGACAACTTGCAGATACGCAGTATTTT; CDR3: CASSRQLADTQYF
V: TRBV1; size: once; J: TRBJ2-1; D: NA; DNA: TGCACCAGCCCCGTGGGCGAACCCTCTATCCAAGTCTCCTACAATGAGCAGTTCTTC; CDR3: CTSPVGEPSIQVSYNEQFF
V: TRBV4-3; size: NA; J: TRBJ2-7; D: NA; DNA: TGCGCCAGCAGCCAAGATGGGGGGGGGCGCGACGAGCAGTACTTC; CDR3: CASSQDGGGRDEQYF
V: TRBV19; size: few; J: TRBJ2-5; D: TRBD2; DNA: TGTGCCAGTAGTGGGGGACTAGCGGAAGAGACCCAGTACTTC; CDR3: CASSGGLAEETQYF
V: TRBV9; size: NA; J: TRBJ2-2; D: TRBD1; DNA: TGTGCCAGCAGCGTAGCTCCTGACAGGGTTAACGCCGGGGAGCTGTTTTTT; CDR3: CASSVAPDRVNAGELFF
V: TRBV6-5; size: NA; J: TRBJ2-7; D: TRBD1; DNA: TGTGCCAGCAGTCAAACAGGGGGCGAGCAGTACTTC; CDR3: CASSQTGGEQYF
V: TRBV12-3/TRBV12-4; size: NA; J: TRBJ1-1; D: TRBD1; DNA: TGTGCCAGCAGTAACAGGGGGCACACTGAAGCTTTCTTT; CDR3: CASSNRGHTEAFF
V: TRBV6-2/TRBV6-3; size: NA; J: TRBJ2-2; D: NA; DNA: TGTGCCAGCAGTTACTCGAAAGGCCCCCGGGTGATCGGGGAGCTGTTTTTT; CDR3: CASSYSKGPRVIGELFF
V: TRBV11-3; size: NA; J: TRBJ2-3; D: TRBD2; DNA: TGTGCCAGCAGCTTCGGGACTAGCGAAGATACGCAGTATTTT; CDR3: CASSFGTSEDTQYF
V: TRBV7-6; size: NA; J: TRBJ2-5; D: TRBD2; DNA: TGTGCCAGCAGCTCTGGACTAGCGGGGGGGGTGGAGACCCAGTACTTC; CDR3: CASSSGLAGGVETQYF
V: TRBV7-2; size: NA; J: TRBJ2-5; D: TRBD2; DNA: TGTGCCAGCACCTCCGGGGGGAGGGCCTTGACGGAGACCCAGTACTTC; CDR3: CASTSGGRALTETQYF
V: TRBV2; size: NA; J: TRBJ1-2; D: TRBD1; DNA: TGTGCCAGAGGGGGACAGGGGGCTGTAGACTATGGCTACACCTTC; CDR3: CARGGQGAVDYGYTF
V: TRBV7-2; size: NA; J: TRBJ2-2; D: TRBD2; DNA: TGTGCCAGCAGGCGCAAGGGTAGCGGGTCGAACACCGGGGAGCTGTTTTTT; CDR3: CASRRKGSGSNTGELFF
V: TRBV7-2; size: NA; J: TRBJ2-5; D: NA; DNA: TGTGCCAGCAGCTCAACGGGGGAGACCCAGTACTTC; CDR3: CASSSTGETQYF
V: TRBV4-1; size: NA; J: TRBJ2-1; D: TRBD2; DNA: TGCGCCAGCAGCCAAGAAGGGACTAGCATTTTAAATGAGCAGTTCTTC; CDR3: CASSQEGTSILNEQFF
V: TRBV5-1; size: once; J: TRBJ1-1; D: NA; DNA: TGCGCCAGCAGCTTGGAACGACCCACGGGCACTGAAGCTTTCTTT; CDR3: CASSLERPTGTEAFF
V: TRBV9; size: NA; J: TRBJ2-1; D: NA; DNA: TGTGCCAGCAGCGTAGGAGGTGAGATTAACAATGAGCAGTTCTTC; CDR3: CASSVGGEINNEQFF
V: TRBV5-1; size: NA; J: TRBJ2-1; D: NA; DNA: TGCGCCAGCAGCTTGATTAGTCCTAATCTTGATGAGCAGTTCTTC; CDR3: CASSLISPNLDEQFF
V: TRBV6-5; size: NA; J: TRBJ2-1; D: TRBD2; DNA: TGTGCCAGCAGTTACGGCGGGAGGGCCTCCTACAATGAGCAGTTCTTC; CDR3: CASSYGGRASYNEQFF
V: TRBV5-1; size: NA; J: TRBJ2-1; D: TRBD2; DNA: TGCGCCAGCAGCTTGTACTCTAGCGGGGGCGGTGAGCAGTTCTTC; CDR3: CASSLYSSGGGEQFF
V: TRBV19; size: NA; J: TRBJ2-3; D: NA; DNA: TGTGCCAGTAAAATAAGTAGCACGCAGTATTTT; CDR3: CASKISSTQYF
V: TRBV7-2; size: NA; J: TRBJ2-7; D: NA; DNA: TGTGCCAGCAGCTTAGCGGGGGGTAGGTTCGAGCAGTACTTC; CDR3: CASSLAGGRFEQYF
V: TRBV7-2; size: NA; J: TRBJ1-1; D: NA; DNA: TGTGCCAGCAGCTTAACGGACAATACTGAAGCTTTCTTT; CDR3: CASSLTDNTEAFF
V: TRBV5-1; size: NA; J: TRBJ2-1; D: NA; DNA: TGCGCCAGCAGCTTATGGAGGGGGCTTGGCAATGAGCAGTTCTTC; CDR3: CASSLWRGLGNEQFF
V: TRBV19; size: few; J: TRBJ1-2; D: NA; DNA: TGTGCCAGTAGCAGGGCTACTAACTATGGCTACACCTTC; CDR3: CASSRATNYGYTF
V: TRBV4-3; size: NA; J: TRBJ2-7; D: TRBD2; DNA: TGCGCCAGCAGCCAGACTAGCGGGAGTCGGGTCCACGAGCAGTACTTC; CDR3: CASSQTSGSRVHEQYF
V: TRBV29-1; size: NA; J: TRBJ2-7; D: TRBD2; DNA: TGCAGCGGAGCGGGACTAGCGGGAGGCGAGCAGTACTTC; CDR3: CSGAGLAGGEQYF
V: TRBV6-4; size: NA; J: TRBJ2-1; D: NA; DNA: TGTGCCAGCAGTGACCTCGGGACATTATCCTCCGGGGCTACCTACAATGAGCAGTTCTTC; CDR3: CASSDLGTLSSGATYNEQFF
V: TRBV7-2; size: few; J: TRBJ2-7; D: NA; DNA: TGTGCCAGCAGCCTCGGGGGGCCCGGGTACTTC; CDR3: CASSLGGPGYF
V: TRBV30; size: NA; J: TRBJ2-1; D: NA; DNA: TGTGCCTGGAGTGAGGGGCAACGGACTGAGCAGTTCTTC; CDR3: CAWSEGQRTEQFF
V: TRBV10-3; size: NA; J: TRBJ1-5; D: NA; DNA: TGTGCCATCAGTGAGTCCGGGGGGAATCAGCCCCAGCATTTT; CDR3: CAISESGGNQPQHF
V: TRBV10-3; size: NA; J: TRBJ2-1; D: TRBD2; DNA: TGTGCCATCGCGGGGGGAGCCTACAATGAGCAGTTCTTC; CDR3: CAIAGGAYNEQFF
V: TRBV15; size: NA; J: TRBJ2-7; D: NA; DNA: TGTGCCACCAGCAGGGGTGGCGGAACCTACGAGCAGTACTTC; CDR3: CATSRGGGTYEQYF
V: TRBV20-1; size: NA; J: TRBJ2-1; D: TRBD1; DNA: TGCAGTGCTAGTTGGCAGGGGGCCTACAATGAGCAGTTCTTC; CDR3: CSASWQGAYNEQFF
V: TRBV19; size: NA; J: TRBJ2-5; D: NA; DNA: TGTGCCAGTAGTATTGACAGTAGAACAGGGACCCAGTACTTC; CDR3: CASSIDSRTGTQYF
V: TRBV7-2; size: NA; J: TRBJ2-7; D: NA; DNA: TGTGCCAGCATCCTGGGGGGTCCGGGATCCAACGAGCAGTACTTC; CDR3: CASILGGPGSNEQYF
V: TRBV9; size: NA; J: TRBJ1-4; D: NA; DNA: TGTGCCAGCAGCGGGGGCGCCGGCGCAACTAATGAAAAACTGTTTTTT; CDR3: CASSGGAGATNEKLFF
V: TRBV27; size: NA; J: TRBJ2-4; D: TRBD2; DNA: TGTGCCAGCAGTTTAGTAGCGGGGGGGGTCCAAAACATTCAGTACTTC; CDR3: CASSLVAGGVQNIQYF